This note documents a single T cell receptor beta chain sequence. As yet, its antigen is unknown. The sample comes from a study of OX40 agonist ivuxolimab in advanced cancers. Study at large: Patients with hepatocellular carcinoma, melanoma, renal cell or head and neck cancer made up the dose-escalation patients. Participants averaged approximately 61 years of age (range roughly 23 to 80) and were around 83% male.

Study-wide results and limits: In a subset of nonresponders, normalized T-cell clonal expansion was also low.

V lost 5 bases and J 4 bases, leaving 11 bases between the germline ends. This CDR3 comprises 13 residues. Germline CDR1 SGHTA, CDR2 FQGTGA. Method: immunoSEQ multiplex PCR; TCRdb's copy keeps in-frame clones and lacks some. The data show fewer than 85,000 clones, nearly 90% seen once. People who had autoimmune disease history or systemic immunosuppression were excluded. The source material was CD4+ or CD8+ T cells sorted from blood, sampled in a trial of the OX40 agonist ivuxolimab. The receptor comes from an adult with an advanced solid tumor such as melanoma, head and neck, liver or kidney cancer. The chain links TRBV7-3 to TRBJ1-1, with a weak D call TRBD1 (5 bases). This CDR3 reads CASSPPGATEAFF. Written as DNA, the CDR3 is TGTGCCAGCAGCCCGCCTGGGGCCACTGAAGCTTTCTTT.